A single TCR beta chain is shown here with its context. Its antigen is currently unknown. The data were obtained in a study of cytomegalovirus exposure and HLA in healthy donors. Study-level findings and limits: In a later analysis, the majority of CMV-associated beta chains seemingly showed HLA restriction.

The PCR was carried out with 60 Vbeta primers and 13 Jbeta primers. The assay was immunoSEQ multiplex PCR, and TCRdb's table has in-frame clones only and misses some. The table shows around 120,000 clones, with approximately 72% occurring only once. The material sequenced was PBMCs. This TCR was sampled from a woman aged 45-60 years in good health and CMV-seropositive.

CDR3 nucleotide sequence: TGTGCCAGCAGCCAAGATTTAAGGAGTTATGAGACCCAGTACTTC. Amino acid sequence: CASSQDLRSYETQYF. The chain combines TRBV4-2 with TRBJ2-5, with D hard to call. From germline, CDR1 is LGHNA and CDR2 YNFKEQ. V shed 0 bases and J shed 5 bases, with 13 bases lying between them. There are 15 residues in the CDR3.